The clone carrying this T cell receptor beta chain was observed at least ten times. The antigen is undetermined. TCR beta CDR3 region amplification was performed from RNA transcripts. The primer set for the first-round RT-PCR of the TCR CDR3 was HTBI. MiXCR was run by TCRdb on the multiplex PCR reads, yielding one entry per CDR3 protein. The sample includes roughly 280,000 distinct CDR3 sequences, 17% of them seen just once. It was uncontrolled infection, other autoimmune disease, pregnancy or lactation that excluded patients. This entry comes from a study of T cells in Graves' hyperthyroidism and ophthalmopathy. General study results and limits: Most expanded thyroid clonotypes above 0.001 also appeared in blood.

Germline-derived CDR1 and CDR2 are MNHNS and SASEGT. Trimming shortened V by 2 bases and J by 2 bases, and 13 bases separated the two germline ends. CDR3 length: 16 amino acids. Sequencing was performed on blood. This rearrangement joins TRBV6-1 to TRBJ2-1; possible D gene TRBD2, 6 bases. The source of this sequence is a woman aged 55-69 years with Graves' ophthalmopathy. The DNA of the CDR3 is TGTGCCAGCAGTGAATTGGGGGGTGCGCCCTACAATGAGCAGTTCTTC. This gives the protein CASSELGGAPYNEQFF.